The following is a T cell receptor (beta chain) sequence with its context. The germline CDR1 and CDR2 sequences are SGHRS and YFSETQ. V lost 1 base to trimming and J lost 9 bases; unmatched junction nucleotides: 11. There are 17 residues in the CDR3. This PCR relied on a set of 60 Vbeta primers and 13 Jbeta primers. The protocol was immunoSEQ multiplex PCR, while the TCRdb copy is restricted to in-frame clones and leaves out a portion. Here the sample spans 100,000 to 150,000 clones, roughly four fifths being singletons. The data were obtained in a study of cytomegalovirus exposure and HLA in healthy donors.

Sequenced material: PBMCs. The TCR comes from a woman in her forties or fifties in good health and CMV-seronegative. This rearrangement joins TRBV5-1 to TRBJ2-1; TRBD1 matches at 12 bases. The CDR3 DNA sequence: TGCGCCAGCAGCTTGACCGCTCCGGGACAGGGGGCCCCTGAGCAGTTCTTC. It codes for CASSLTAPGQGAPEQFF. Together with reference TRBV5-1 and TRBJ2-1, the CDR3 gives the full variable domain: KAGVTQTPRYLIKTRGQQVTLSCSPISGHRSVSWYQQTPGQGLQFLFEYFSETQRNKGNFPGRFSGRQFSNSRSEMNVSTLELGDSALYLCASSLTAPGQGAPEQFFGPGTRLTVL.